This T cell receptor beta chain was recorded in a study of blood T cell repertoires in COVID-19. In the study overall: Researchers got acute and convalescent COVID-19 samples from the United States, Italy and Spain. The analysed material was cDNA or gDNA that came from T cells, B-cell-depleted T cells, or PBMCs.

In the original processing: Amplified reference gene primers provided the basis for estimating nucleated cell counts. Profiled with immunoSEQ multiplex PCR; TCRdb holds only in-frame clones, not every one. The V and J calls and clone size come from that table; D and trimming were worked out from the DNA. Of 50,000 to 70,000 clones in the sample, roughly three quarters were seen once. Trimming pared 5 bases from V and 0 bases from J, leaving 8 bases between. The CDR3 sequence is 15 residues long. Germline CDR1 MNHEY, CDR2 SVGEGT. The sample comprised peripheral blood. This chain connects TRBV6-2 or TRBV6-3 to TRBJ2-6; weak D call: TRBD1 (5 bases). The origin of this receptor is a man in his fifties or sixties with active or convalescent COVID-19. The CDR3 loop is CASSDDSSGANVLTF. In DNA, the CDR3 is TGTGCCAGCAGTGACGACAGCTCTGGGGCCAACGTCCTGACTTTC.